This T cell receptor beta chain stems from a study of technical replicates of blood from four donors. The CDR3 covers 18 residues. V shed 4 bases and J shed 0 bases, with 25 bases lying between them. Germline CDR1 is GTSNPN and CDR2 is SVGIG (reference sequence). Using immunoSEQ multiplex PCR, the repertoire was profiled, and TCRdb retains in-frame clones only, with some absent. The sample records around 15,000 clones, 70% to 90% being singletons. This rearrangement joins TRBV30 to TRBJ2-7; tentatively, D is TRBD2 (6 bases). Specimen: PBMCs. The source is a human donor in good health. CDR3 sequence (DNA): TGTGCCTGGAATGGTCCTCGCGTACTAGCTGGGAGCTCCTACGAGCAGTACTTC. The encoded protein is CAWNGPRVLAGSSYEQYF. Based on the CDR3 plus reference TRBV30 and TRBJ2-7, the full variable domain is SQTIHQWPATLVQPVGSPLSLECTVEGTSNPNLYWYRQAAGRGLQLLFYSVGIGQISSEVPQNLSASRPQDRQFILSSKKLLLSDSGFYLCAWNGPRVLAGSSYEQYFGPGTRLTVT.